These 23 T cell receptor beta chains were sequenced from one sample in a study of blood T cell repertoires in COVID-19. Profiling relied on immunoSEQ multiplex PCR, and the TCRdb table lists in-frame clones only, not all of them. The top ten clones hold approximately 3.6% of a sample with around 100,000 clones, around 84% of them seen once. The sequenced material came from peripheral blood. The receptors here all came from a man aged 40-55 years with acute or convalescent COVID-19.

The chain has TRBV24-1 and TRBJ2-4, with D perhaps TRBD1 (5 bases). Germline V gives CDR1 KGHDR, CDR2 SFDVKD. With 10 bases removed from V and 5 bases from J, the gap between germline ends came to 20 bases. CDR3 length equals 15 residues. The CDR3 DNA reads as TGTGCCACGCCCTTCGACGGTTGCAGGGAAAACATTCAGTACTTC. Residues: CATPFDGCRENIQYF.

The rearrangement links TRBV30 to TRBJ1-6; 10 bases line up with TRBD1. This CDR3 region has 15 residues. V shed 3 bases, J shed 8 bases, and the junction held 7 bases outside the gene matches. CDR1 is GTSNPN, CDR2 SVGIG, per germline (reference sequence). CDR3 amino acids: CAWRPTGGSDSPLHF. Written as DNA, the CDR3 is TGTGCCTGGAGGCCGACAGGGGGCTCGGATTCACCCCTCCACTTT. The full variable domain, completed using reference TRBV30 and TRBJ1-6, is SQTIHQWPATLVQPVGSPLSLECTVEGTSNPNLYWYRQAAGRGLQLLFYSVGIGQISSEVPQNLSASRPQDRQFILSSKKLLLSDSGFYLCAWRPTGGSDSPLHFGNGTRLTVT.

The chain combines TRBV11-2 with TRBJ1-1, with 7 bases that match TRBD1. The CDR3 is 16 residues long. V lost 2 bases and J lost 0; bases outside the gene matches: 6. Germline V gene sequence: CDR1 SGHAT, CDR2 FQNNGV. CDR3 DNA: TGTGCCAGCAGCTTATGGAGGGGGCACATGAACACTGAAGCTTTCTTT. It encodes CASSLWRGHMNTEAFF.

The chain joins TRBV15 to TRBJ2-7; 9 bases line up with TRBD1. This CDR3 comprises 14 residues. CDR1 and CDR2 (germline): LNHNV, YYDKDF (reference sequence). Unmatched junction bases numbered 5, after V lost 8 bases and J lost 0 bases. Here the CDR3 reads CATGDRASSYEQYF. The DNA of the CDR3 is TGTGCCACCGGGGACAGGGCCAGCTCCTACGAGCAGTACTTC.

The CDR3 spells CASSTRTSDGDTQYF. The CDR3 DNA reads TGTGCCAGCAGCACGCGGACTAGCGATGGAGATACGCAGTATTTT. V is TRBV4-2 and J is TRBJ2-3, with 9 bases lining up with TRBD2. V lost 5 bases and J lost 5; bases outside the gene matches: 8. Germline CDR1 LGHNA, CDR2 YNFKEQ. The CDR3 has 15 residues.

The chain employs TRBV29-1 and TRBJ1-5, with TRBD1 identical over 8 bases. Germline values: CDR1 SQVTM, CDR2 ANQGSEA. V gave up 6 bases and J gave up 3 bases; unmatched junction bases: 4. The CDR3 is 13 amino acids. In DNA form, the CDR3 reads TGCAGCGTCGGGACAGGCCTCAATCAGCCCCAGCATTTT. It codes for CSVGTGLNQPQHF.

The chain couples TRBV12-5 to TRBJ1-6; D is uncertain. CDR3 length: 16 residues. V lost 4 bases and J lost 0, with 10 bases in between. Per the germline V gene, CDR1 is LGHNT and CDR2 is FRNRAP. The CDR3 DNA sequence: TGTGCTAGTGGTTCCCCGGGAAACTCCTATAATTCACCCCTCCACTTT. Translated: CASGSPGNSYNSPLHF.

The rearrangement uses TRBV29-1 and TRBJ2-2, with 10 positions matching TRBD1. Germline V gives CDR1 SQVTM, CDR2 ANQGSEA. Losses at the gene ends were 6 bases for V and 4 bases for J; bases not matched to a gene: 11. This CDR3 contains 16 residues. CDR3 nucleotides: TGCAGCGTCGGCGGTCCGGGACAGGGGTTCACCGGGGAGCTGTTTTTT. Amino acids: CSVGGPGQGFTGELFF.

The chain joins TRBV5-4 to TRBJ2-2; no firm D call. The ends were cut back, 3 bases at V and 3 bases at J, with 3 bases in the middle. Germline CDR1 and CDR2: SGHNT and YYREEE (reference sequence). CDR3 length: 12 amino acids. CDR3 sequence reads: CASSSDTGELFF. The CDR3 DNA reads TGTGCCAGCAGCTCGGACACCGGGGAGCTGTTTTTT.

A single count supports this clone. CDR3 residues: CASSVGVTGKLFF. As DNA, the CDR3 is TGTGCCAGCAGCGTAGGAGTAACCGGAAAACTGTTTTTT. The rearrangement links TRBV9 to TRBJ1-4; D unclear. This CDR3 region has 13 residues. V lost 0 bases to trimming and J lost 10 bases, with 10 bases between them. Germline loops: CDR1 SGDLS, CDR2 YYNGEE.

In its sample, this clone was seen once. J is TRBJ2-7 and V is TRBV4-1; D possibly corresponds to TRBD1 (6 bases). This CDR3 has 12 residues. Trimming shortened V by 7 bases and J by 3 bases, and 10 bases separated the two germline ends. From germline, CDR1 is MGHRA and CDR2 YSYEKL. This CDR3 is CASKGHDYEQYF. CDR3 in DNA: TGCGCCAGCAAGGGACACGACTACGAGCAGTACTTC.

The CDR3 loop is CASSLARVNEQFF. The CDR3 DNA reads TGTGCCAGCAGCTTAGCCAGGGTGAATGAGCAGTTCTTC. This chain connects TRBV11-2 to TRBJ2-1; D perhaps matches TRBD1 (5 bases). Looked up from germline, CDR1 is SGHAT and CDR2 is FQNNGV. The CDR3 is 13 amino acids. Deletions cut 1 base from V and 7 bases from J, with 8 bases between.

The chain couples TRBV19 to TRBJ1-1, with D possibly matching TRBD1 (6 bases). This CDR3 spans 15 amino acids. V lost 4 bases and J lost 1, with 13 bases in between. Germline-derived CDR1 and CDR2 are LNHDA and SQIVND (reference sequence). The CDR3 here is CASSTLGGGNTEAFF. In nucleotides, the CDR3 is TGTGCCAGTAGTACCCTTGGGGGCGGGAACACTGAAGCTTTCTTT.

This chain uses TRBV4-1 with TRBJ2-7, with TRBD1 as a possible D gene (6 bases). Germline CDR1 and CDR2: MGHRA and YSYEKL. The CDR3 contains 13 residues. Trimming removed 4 bases at V and 7 bases at J, with 14 bases between. The CDR3 DNA is TGCGCCAGCAGCCCCGGACAGTTACGGGAGCAGTACTTC. This codes for CASSPGQLREQYF.

The chain carries TRBV2 and TRBJ2-5, with TRBD2 matching over 11 bases. The CDR3 loop spans 15 amino acids. V shed 6 bases, J shed 0 bases, and the junction held 3 bases outside the gene matches. CDR1 and CDR2 from the germline V gene are SNHLY and FYNNEI. The CDR3 sequence: CASRPGLADQETQYF. The CDR3 DNA follows: TGTGCCAGCAGGCCGGGACTAGCGGACCAAGAGACCCAGTACTTC.

This clone was observed once. The chain is built from TRBV14 and TRBJ2-5; 7 bases match TRBD1. This CDR3 has 14 amino acids. With 3 bases clipped from V and 5 bases from J, the junction kept 6 bases outside the gene matches. Germline V CDR1 and CDR2: SGHDN, FVKESK. This CDR3 reads CASSHRQGQETQYF. The CDR3 DNA reads TGTGCCAGCAGCCATCGACAGGGCCAGGAGACCCAGTACTTC.

The CDR3 DNA is TGTGCCAGCAGTGTCCGGGACAGAGCTGAAGCTTTCTTT. This translates into CASSVRDRAEAFF. This chain links TRBV27 with TRBJ1-1; 7 bases map to TRBD1. Germline lookup yields CDR1 MNHEY and CDR2 SMNVEV (reference sequence). V shed 5 bases and J 6 bases; nucleotides not matched to a gene: 6. The CDR3 consists of 13 residues.

This clone has a handful of counts. DNA for the CDR3: TGTGCCAGCAGCTTAGGGGGGGGTACCACAGATACGCAGTATTTT. Translation: CASSLGGGTTDTQYF. The rearrangement links TRBV13 to TRBJ2-3; D possibly corresponds to TRBD2 (6 bases). The ends were cut back, 0 bases at V and 2 bases at J, with 9 bases in the middle. The length of the CDR3 is 15 residues. The germline CDR1 and CDR2 sequences are PRHDT and FYEKMQ (reference sequence).

The V gene is TRBV5-5, the J gene TRBJ1-1; perhaps TRBD1 as D (5 bases). Germline-derived CDR1 and CDR2 are SGHKS and YYEKEE (reference sequence). V lost 0 bases to trimming and J lost 5 bases, with 11 bases between them. This CDR3 contains 14 residues. This CDR3 is CASSLVPRDTEAFF. The CDR3 DNA is TGTGCCAGCAGCTTGGTACCCAGGGATACTGAAGCTTTCTTT.

The rearrangement links TRBV4-3 to TRBJ2-3; unclear D gene. Germline V gene sequence: CDR1 LGHNA, CDR2 YSLEER. The CDR3 sequence is 14 residues long. Between the trimmed V and J ends, which lost 3 bases and 5 bases, there was a span of 12 bases. CDR3 bases: TGCGCCAGCAGCCAGAGCGTTTTAGGAGATACGCAGTATTTT. Protein sequence: CASSQSVLGDTQYF.

The V gene is TRBV5-1, the J gene TRBJ2-1; 8 bases fit TRBD1. Germline lookup yields CDR1 SGHRS and CDR2 YFSETQ. The trim removed 6 bases at V and 4 bases at J, leaving 9 bases unmatched. There are 15 residues in the CDR3. This CDR3 is CASNTGTGEYNEQFF. CDR3 coding DNA: TGCGCCAGCAACACCGGGACAGGAGAATACAATGAGCAGTTCTTC.

The V call is TRBV4-2, the J call TRBJ2-3; tentative D call: TRBD2 (6 bases). V was trimmed by 0 bases and J by 3 bases, leaving 13 bases between them. The CDR3 length is 16 residues. Germline assignment: CDR1 LGHNA and CDR2 YNFKEQ. CDR3: CASSQEWTAGTDTQYF. CDR3 in DNA: TGTGCCAGCAGCCAAGAGTGGACTGCGGGGACAGATACGCAGTATTTT.

J is TRBJ2-2 and V is TRBV6-2 or TRBV6-3; TRBD1 agrees at 9 bases. Germline V gene lookup returns CDR1 MNHEY and CDR2 SVGEGT. Trimming took 6 bases from V and 4 from J; bases not matched to a gene: 9. This CDR3 region has 16 residues. In DNA, the CDR3 is TGTGCCAGCAGCGAAGAAGGACAGGGGCCCACCGGGGAGCTGTTTTTT. Protein sequence: CASSEEGQGPTGELFF.